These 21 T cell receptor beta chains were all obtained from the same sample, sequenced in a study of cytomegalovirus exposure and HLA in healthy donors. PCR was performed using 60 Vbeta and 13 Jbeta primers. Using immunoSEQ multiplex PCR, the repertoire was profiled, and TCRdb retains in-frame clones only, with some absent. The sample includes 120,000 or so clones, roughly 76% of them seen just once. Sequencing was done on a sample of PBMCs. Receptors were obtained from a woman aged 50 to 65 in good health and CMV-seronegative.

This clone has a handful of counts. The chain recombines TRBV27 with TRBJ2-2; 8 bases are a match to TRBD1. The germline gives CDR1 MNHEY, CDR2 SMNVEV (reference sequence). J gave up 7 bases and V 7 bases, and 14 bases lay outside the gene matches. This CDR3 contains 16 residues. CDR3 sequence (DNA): TGTGCCAGCACCCCTTTGCAGGGGGCGGCGGGCGGGGAGCTGTTTTTT. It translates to CASTPLQGAAGGELFF.

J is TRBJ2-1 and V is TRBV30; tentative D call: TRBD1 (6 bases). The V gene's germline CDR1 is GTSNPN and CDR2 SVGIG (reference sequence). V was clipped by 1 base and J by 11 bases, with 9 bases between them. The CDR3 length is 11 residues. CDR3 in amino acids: CAWSEGQKQFF. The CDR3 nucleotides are TGTGCCTGGAGTGAAGGACAGAAGCAGTTCTTC.

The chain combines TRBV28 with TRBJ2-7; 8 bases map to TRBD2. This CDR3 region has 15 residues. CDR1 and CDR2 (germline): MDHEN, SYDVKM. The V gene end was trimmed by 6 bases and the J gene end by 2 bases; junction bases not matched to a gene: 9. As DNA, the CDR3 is TGTGCCAGCAGCCCCCAGCGGGAGATTCCCTACGAGCAGTACTTC. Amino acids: CASSPQREIPYEQYF.

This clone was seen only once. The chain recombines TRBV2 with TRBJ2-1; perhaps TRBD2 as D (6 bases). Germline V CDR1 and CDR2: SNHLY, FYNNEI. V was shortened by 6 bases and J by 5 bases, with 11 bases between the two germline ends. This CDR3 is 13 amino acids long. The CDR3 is CASRDGTHNEQFF. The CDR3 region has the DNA TGTGCCAGCAGGGACGGGACTCACAATGAGCAGTTCTTC. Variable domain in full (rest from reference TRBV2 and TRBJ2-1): EPEVTQTPSHQVTQMGQEVILRCVPISNHLYFYWYRQILGQKVEFLVSFYNNEISEKSEIFDDQFSVERPDGSNFTLKIRSTKLEDSAMYFCASRDGTHNEQFFGPGTRLTVL.

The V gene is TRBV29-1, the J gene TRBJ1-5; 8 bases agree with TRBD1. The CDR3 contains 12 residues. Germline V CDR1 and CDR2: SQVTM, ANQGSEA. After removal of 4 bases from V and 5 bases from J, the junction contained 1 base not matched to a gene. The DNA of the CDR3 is TGCAGCGTTGGGGACAGGTATCAGCCCCAGCATTTT. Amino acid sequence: CSVGDRYQPQHF.

As DNA, the CDR3 is TGTGCCAGCAGCCTTGATACATCCCCCGCCTACGAGCAGTACTTC. This encodes CASSLDTSPAYEQYF. The V call is TRBV7-2, the J call TRBJ2-7; D remains ambiguous. The CDR3 contains 15 residues. CDR1 SGHTA and CDR2 FQGNSA come from the germline V gene. V was cut by 5 bases and J by 2 bases, with 16 bases left in between.

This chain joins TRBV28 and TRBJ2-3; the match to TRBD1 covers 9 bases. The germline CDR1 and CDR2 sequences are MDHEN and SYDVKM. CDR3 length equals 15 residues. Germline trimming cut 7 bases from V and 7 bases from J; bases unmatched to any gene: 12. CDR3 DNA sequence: TGTGCCAGCAATTCCCGGGACAGGGCGGTGAATACGCAGTATTTT. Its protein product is CASNSRDRAVNTQYF.

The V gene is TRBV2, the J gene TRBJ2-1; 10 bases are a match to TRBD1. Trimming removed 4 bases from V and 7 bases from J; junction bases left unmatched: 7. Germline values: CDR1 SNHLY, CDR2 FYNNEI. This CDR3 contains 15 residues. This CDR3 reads CASSATGGTWNEQFF. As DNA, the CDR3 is TGTGCCAGCAGTGCGACAGGGGGCACATGGAATGAGCAGTTCTTC.

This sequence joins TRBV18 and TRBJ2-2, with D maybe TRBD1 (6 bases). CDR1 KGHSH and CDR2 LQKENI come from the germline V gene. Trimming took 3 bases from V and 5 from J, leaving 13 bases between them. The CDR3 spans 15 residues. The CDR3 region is CASSPQGRGTGELFF. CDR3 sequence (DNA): TGTGCCAGCTCACCCCAGGGGAGAGGAACCGGGGAGCTGTTTTTT. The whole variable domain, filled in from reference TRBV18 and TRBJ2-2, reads NAGVMQNPRHLVRRRGQEARLRCSPMKGHSHVYWYRQLPEEGLKFMVYLQKENIIDESGMPKERFSAEFPKEGPSILRIQQVVRGDSAAYFCASSPQGRGTGELFFGEGSRLTVL.

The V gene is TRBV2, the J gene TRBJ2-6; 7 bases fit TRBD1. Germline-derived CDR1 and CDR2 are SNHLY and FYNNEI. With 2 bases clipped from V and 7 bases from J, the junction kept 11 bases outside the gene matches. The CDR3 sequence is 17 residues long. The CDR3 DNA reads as TGTGCCAGCAGTGAATCCCTGGGACAGTTAGGCGCCAACGTCCTGACTTTC. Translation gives CASSESLGQLGANVLTF.

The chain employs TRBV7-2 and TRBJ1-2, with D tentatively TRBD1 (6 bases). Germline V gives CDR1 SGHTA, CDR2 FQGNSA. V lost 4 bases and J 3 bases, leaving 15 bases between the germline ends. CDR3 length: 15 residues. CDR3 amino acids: CASSSLRDTYYGYTF. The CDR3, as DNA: TGTGCCAGCAGCTCTCTTAGGGACACCTACTATGGCTACACCTTC.

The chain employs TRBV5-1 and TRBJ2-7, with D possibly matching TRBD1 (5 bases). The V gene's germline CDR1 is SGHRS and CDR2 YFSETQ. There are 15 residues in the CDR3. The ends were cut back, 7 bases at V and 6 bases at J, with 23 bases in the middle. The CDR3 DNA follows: TGCGCCAGCGATACCGATTTCCCACCAGGGTCCGAGCAGTACTTC. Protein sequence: CASDTDFPPGSEQYF.

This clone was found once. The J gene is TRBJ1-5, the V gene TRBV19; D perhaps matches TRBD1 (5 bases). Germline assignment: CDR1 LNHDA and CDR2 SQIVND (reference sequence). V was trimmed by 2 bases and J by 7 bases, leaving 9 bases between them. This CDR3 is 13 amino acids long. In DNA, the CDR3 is TGTGCCAGTAGTATACAGGGTGGGCAGCCCCAGCATTTT. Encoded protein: CASSIQGGQPQHF.

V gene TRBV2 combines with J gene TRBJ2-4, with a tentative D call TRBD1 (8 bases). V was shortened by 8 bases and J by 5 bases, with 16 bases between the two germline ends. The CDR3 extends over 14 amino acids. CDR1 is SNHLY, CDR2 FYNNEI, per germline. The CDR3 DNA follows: TGTGCCAGCCGAAAACAGGGGGGGGAAAACATTCAGTACTTC. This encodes CASRKQGGENIQYF.

DNA of the CDR3: TGTGCCTGGACTAGCGGGAGGGATACGCAGTATTTT. Protein product: CAWTSGRDTQYF. The chain recombines TRBV30 with TRBJ2-3, with 11 bases aligning to TRBD2. The CDR3 extends over 12 amino acids. CDR1 GTSNPN and CDR2 SVGIG come from the germline V gene (reference sequence). V trimming: 4 bases; J trimming: 6 bases; junction bases outside the gene matches: 0.

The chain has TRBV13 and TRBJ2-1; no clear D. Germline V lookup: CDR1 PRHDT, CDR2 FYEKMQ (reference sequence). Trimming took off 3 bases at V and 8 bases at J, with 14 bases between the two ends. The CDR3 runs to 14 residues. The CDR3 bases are TGTGCCAGCAGCTTTCGAGCAATCCCCCATGAGCAGTTCTTC. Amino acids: CASSFRAIPHEQFF.

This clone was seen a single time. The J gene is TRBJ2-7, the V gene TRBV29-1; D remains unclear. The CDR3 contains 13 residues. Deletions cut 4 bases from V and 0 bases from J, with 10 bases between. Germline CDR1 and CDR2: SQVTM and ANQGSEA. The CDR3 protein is CSVVPVLSYEQYF. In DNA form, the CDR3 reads TGCAGCGTTGTTCCAGTTCTCTCCTACGAGCAGTACTTC.

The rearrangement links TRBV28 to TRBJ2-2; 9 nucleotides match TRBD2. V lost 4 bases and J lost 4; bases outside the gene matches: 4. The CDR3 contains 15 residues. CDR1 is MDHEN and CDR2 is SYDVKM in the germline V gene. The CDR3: CASSSLAGSTGELFF. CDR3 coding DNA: TGTGCCAGCAGTTCCCTAGCGGGATCCACCGGGGAGCTGTTTTTT.

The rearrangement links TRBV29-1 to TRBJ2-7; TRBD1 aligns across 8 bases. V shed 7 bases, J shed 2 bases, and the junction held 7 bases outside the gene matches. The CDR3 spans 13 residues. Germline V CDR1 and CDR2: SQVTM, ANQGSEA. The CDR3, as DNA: TGCAGCGCCCTAGGACAGGGCCCCTACGAGCAGTACTTC. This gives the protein CSALGQGPYEQYF.

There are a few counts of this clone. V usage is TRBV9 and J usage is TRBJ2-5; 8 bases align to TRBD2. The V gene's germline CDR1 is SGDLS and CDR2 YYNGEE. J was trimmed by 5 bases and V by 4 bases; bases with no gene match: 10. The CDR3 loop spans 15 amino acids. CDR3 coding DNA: TGTGCCAGCAGCTTCGGACTAGCTCAGGGGGAGACCCAGTACTTC. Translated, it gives CASSFGLAQGETQYF.

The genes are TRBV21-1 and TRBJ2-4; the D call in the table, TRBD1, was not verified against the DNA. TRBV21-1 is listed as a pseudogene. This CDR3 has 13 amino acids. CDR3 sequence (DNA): TGTGCCAGCAGCTCAGGGGCCAAAAACATTCAGTACTTC. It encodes CASSSGAKNIQYF.